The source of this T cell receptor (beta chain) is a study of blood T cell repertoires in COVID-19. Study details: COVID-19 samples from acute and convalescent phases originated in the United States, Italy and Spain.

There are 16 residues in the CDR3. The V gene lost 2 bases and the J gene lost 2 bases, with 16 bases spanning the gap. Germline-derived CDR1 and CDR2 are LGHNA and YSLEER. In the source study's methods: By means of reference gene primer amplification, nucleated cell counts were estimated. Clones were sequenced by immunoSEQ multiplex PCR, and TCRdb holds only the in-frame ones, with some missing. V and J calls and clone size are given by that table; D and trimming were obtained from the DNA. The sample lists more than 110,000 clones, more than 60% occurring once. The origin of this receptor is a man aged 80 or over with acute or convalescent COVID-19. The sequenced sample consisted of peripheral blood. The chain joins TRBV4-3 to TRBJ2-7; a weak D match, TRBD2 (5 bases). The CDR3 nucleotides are TGCGCCAGCAGCCAAATGAGCGGTAACAGACCCTACGAGCAGTACTTC. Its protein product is CASSQMSGNRPYEQYF.